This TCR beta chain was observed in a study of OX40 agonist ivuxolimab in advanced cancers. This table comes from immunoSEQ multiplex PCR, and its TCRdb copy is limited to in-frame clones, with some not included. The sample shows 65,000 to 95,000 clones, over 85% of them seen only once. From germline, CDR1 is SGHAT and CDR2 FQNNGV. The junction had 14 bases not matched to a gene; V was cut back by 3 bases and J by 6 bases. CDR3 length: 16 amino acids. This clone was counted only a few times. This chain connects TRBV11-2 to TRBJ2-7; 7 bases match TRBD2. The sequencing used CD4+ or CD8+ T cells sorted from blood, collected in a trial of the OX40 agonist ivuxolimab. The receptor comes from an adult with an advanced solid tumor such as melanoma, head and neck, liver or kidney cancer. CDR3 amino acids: CASSFGSGRGLPEQYF. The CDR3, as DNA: TGTGCCAGCAGCTTCGGATCGGGGAGGGGACTCCCCGAGCAGTACTTC.